Below, 10 T cell receptor beta chains from the same sample are listed, as sequenced in a study of technical replicates of blood from a handful of donors (dated by TCRdb to between 2016 and 2019). The library was built by means of the immunoSEQ multiplex PCR assay. TCRdb's version of the immuneACCESS table is confined to in-frame rearrangements and falls short of the full clone set. An unresolved V gene accounts for under half of the shortfall where checked; the remainder is of unknown origin. This sample gives some 85,000 clones in total; 90% to 97% of them show up just once. Of the sample, approximately 0.3% falls within the top ten clones. Sequencing was carried out using T cells isolated from PBMCs. The receptors were sampled from a human donor in good health.

The genes are TRBV30 and TRBJ1-1; a weak D match, TRBD1 (6 bases). CDR3 length equals 14 residues. Germline V gives CDR1 GTSNPN, CDR2 SVGIG (reference sequence). Trimming cost V 1 base and J 3 bases, with 12 bases left between them. The chain's CDR3 is CAWSAGGAYTEAFF. The DNA for the CDR3 is TGTGCCTGGAGTGCGGGGGGCGCATACACTGAAGCTTTCTTT.

This CDR3 is CASSLAHRGNEQFF. CDR3 DNA sequence: TGTGCCAGCAGCTTAGCTCACAGGGGCAATGAGCAGTTCTTC. The V call is TRBV11-2, the J call TRBJ2-1; 7 bases are shared with TRBD1. With V trimmed by 1 base and J by 6 bases, 3 bases remained unmatched. Looked up from germline, CDR1 is SGHAT and CDR2 is FQNNGV. This CDR3 contains 14 residues.

The V call is TRBV6-6, the J call TRBJ2-1, with D hard to call. V was cut by 1 base and J by 6 bases, with 4 bases left in between. This CDR3 contains 12 residues. The germline V gene has CDR1 MNHNY and CDR2 SVGAGI (reference sequence). CDR3 protein: CASSYFLNEQFF. The DNA of the CDR3 is TGTGCCAGCAGTTACTTTCTCAATGAGCAGTTCTTC.

This clone was counted once. This chain connects TRBV6-6 to TRBJ1-2, with 8 bases fitting TRBD1. Germline V gene sequence: CDR1 MNHNY, CDR2 SVGAGI (reference sequence). V gave up 0 bases and J gave up 8 bases; unmatched junction bases: 5. This CDR3 comprises 14 residues. The CDR3 region has the DNA TGTGCCAGCAGTTACTCGACAGGGGTAGACGGCTACACCTTC. Amino acid sequence: CASSYSTGVDGYTF.

The J gene is TRBJ2-5, the V gene TRBV27; TRBD2 aligns across 11 bases. Per germline, CDR1 MNHEY and CDR2 SMNVEV (reference sequence). The CDR3 has 15 amino acids. V gave up 6 bases and J gave up 4 bases; unmatched junction bases: 7. The CDR3 DNA reads as TGTGCCAGCAGAGCGACTAGCGGGAAACGAGAGACCCAGTACTTC. Amino acids: CASRATSGKRETQYF.

V is TRBV7-2 and J is TRBJ2-6; possibly TRBD1 for D (6 bases). The ends were cut back, 0 bases at V and 1 base at J, with 10 bases in the middle. Germline loops: CDR1 SGHTA, CDR2 FQGNSA. CDR3 length: 17 residues. The DNA for the CDR3 is TGTGCCAGCAGCTTAGCGATAGGGGGATCTGGGGCCAACGTCCTGACTTTC. Its protein product is CASSLAIGGSGANVLTF.

The gene calls are TRBV2 and TRBJ2-7, with 7 bases identical to TRBD1. This CDR3 has 11 amino acids. From germline, CDR1 is SNHLY and CDR2 FYNNEI. V shed 7 bases, J shed 7 bases, and the junction held 4 bases outside the gene matches. CDR3 in amino acids: CASIGTVEQYF. CDR3 bases: TGTGCCAGCATCGGGACAGTGGAGCAGTACTTC. The full variable domain, rest sourced from reference TRBV2 and TRBJ2-7, is EPEVTQTPSHQVTQMGQEVILRCVPISNHLYFYWYRQILGQKVEFLVSFYNNEISEKSEIFDDQFSVERPDGSNFTLKIRSTKLEDSAMYFCASIGTVEQYFGPGTRLTVT.

This chain joins TRBV7-9 and TRBJ2-2; tentative D call: TRBD1 (6 bases). The CDR3 loop spans 15 amino acids. Trimming cost V 2 bases and J 8 bases, with 15 bases left between them. Germline CDR1 is SEHNR and CDR2 is FQNEAQ (reference sequence). DNA for the CDR3: TGTGCCAGCAGCTTACAGGGGCCCGGCACTGGGGAGCTGTTTTTT. Amino acid sequence: CASSLQGPGTGELFF. Based on the CDR3 plus reference TRBV7-9 and TRBJ2-2, the full variable domain is DTGVSQNPRHKITKRGQNVTFRCDPISEHNRLYWYRQTLGQGPEFLTYFQNEAQLEKSRLLSDRFSAERPKGSFSTLEIQRTEQGDSAMYLCASSLQGPGTGELFFGEGSRLTVL.

The chain carries TRBV6-6 and TRBJ1-4, with D unresolved. Germline CDR1 MNHNY, CDR2 SVGAGI (reference sequence). Trimming pared 1 base from V and 0 bases from J, leaving 9 bases between. The CDR3 is made up of 16 amino acids. The CDR3 DNA reads TGTGCCAGCAGTTACTGGAACACAGCAACTAATGAAAAACTGTTTTTT. It specifies CASSYWNTATNEKLFF.

The chain employs TRBV2 and TRBJ2-2, with a possible D match to TRBD2 (7 bases). V was cut by 11 bases and J by 2 bases, with 15 bases left in between. Germline CDR1 and CDR2: SNHLY and FYNNEI. The CDR3 contains 14 residues. The CDR3: CAGREGHNTGELFF. The CDR3 region has the DNA TGTGCCGGAAGGGAGGGACACAACACCGGGGAGCTGTTTTTT.